Presented here are 9 T cell receptor beta chains from one specimen sequenced in a study of cytomegalovirus exposure and HLA in healthy donors. In the PCR, 60 Vbeta and 13 Jbeta primers were used. Repertoires were generated with immunoSEQ multiplex PCR, while TCRdb's copy carries only in-frame clones and drops some. This sample's table reports around 190,000 clones. The source material was PBMCs. The receptors were gathered from a woman in her thirties in good health and CMV-seropositive.

This chain's CDR3 is CATSRDGQGRAYEQYF. The CDR3 nucleotides are TGTGCCACCAGCAGGGATGGACAGGGGCGCGCCTACGAGCAGTACTTC. This chain joins TRBV15 and TRBJ2-7; 9 bases agree with TRBD1. This CDR3 contains 16 residues. V shed 3 bases and J 2 bases; nucleotides not matched to a gene: 8. The germline CDR1 and CDR2 sequences are LNHNV and YYDKDF (reference sequence).

A remark on this clone: Germline is not matched at one junction end, which may reflect a read error. The chain combines TRBV7-2 with TRBJ2-7, with 11 positions matching TRBD2. CDR1 and CDR2 from the germline V gene are SGHTA and FQGNSA. The CDR3 contains 14 residues. CDR3 nucleotides: TGTGCCAGCAGCTTACCGACTAGCGGGAACCATAAGGCCTTC. As protein: CASSLPTSGNHKAF.

V usage is TRBV5-4 and J usage is TRBJ2-1; TRBD2 matches 13 bases. The CDR3 runs 15 residues. The germline V gene has CDR1 SGHNT and CDR2 YYREEE (reference sequence). V lost 4 bases to trimming and J lost 8 bases; unmatched junction nucleotides: 6. CDR3 coding DNA: TGTGCCAGCAGCCCCGGGACTAGCGGGGTTGATGAGCAGTTCTTC. It is translated as CASSPGTSGVDEQFF. Supplemented by reference TRBV5-4 and TRBJ2-1, the full variable domain reads ETGVTQSPTHLIKTRGQQVTLRCSSQSGHNTVSWYQQALGQGPQFIFQYYREEENGRGNFPPRFSGLQFPNYSSELNVNALELDDSALYLCASSPGTSGVDEQFFGPGTRLTVL.

The gene calls are TRBV5-1 and TRBJ2-1, with 7 bases that match TRBD1. CDR1 is SGHRS, CDR2 YFSETQ, per germline. V shed 4 bases and J 5 bases; nucleotides not matched to a gene: 9. There are 15 residues in the CDR3. CDR3 amino acids: CASSRRDSGNNEQFF. In DNA, the CDR3 is TGCGCCAGCAGCCGCCGGGACAGCGGAAACAATGAGCAGTTCTTC.

CDR3 sequence reads: CASSFGTSGTDTQYF. CDR3 coding DNA: TGTGCCAGCAGCTTCGGGACTAGCGGCACAGATACGCAGTATTTT. The rearrangement uses TRBV5-4 and TRBJ2-3; 10 nucleotides agree with TRBD2. Germline values: CDR1 SGHNT, CDR2 YYREEE (reference sequence). The CDR3 length is 15 residues. V lost 2 bases and J lost 1; bases outside the gene matches: 1.

V and J are TRBV4-3 and TRBJ1-3; the match to TRBD1 covers 8 bases. The CDR3 contains 18 residues. Germline lookup yields CDR1 LGHNA and CDR2 YSLEER. V lost 1 base to trimming and J lost 0 bases; unmatched junction nucleotides: 8. CDR3 sequence: CASSQAPGTGRSGNTIYF. The CDR3 nucleotides are TGCGCCAGCAGCCAAGCCCCCGGGACAGGACGCTCTGGAAACACCATATATTTT.

About this clone: The identical CDR3 is also encoded by other nucleotide sequences in the sample. V is TRBV19 and J is TRBJ2-1; 8 nucleotides align to TRBD2. Germline assignment: CDR1 LNHDA and CDR2 SQIVND (reference sequence). V lost 1 base to trimming and J lost 6 bases; unmatched junction nucleotides: 2. The CDR3 is 14 amino acids. CDR3 coding DNA: TGTGCCAGTAGTATAGCGGGGGGGACCAATGAGCAGTTCTTC. This gives the protein CASSIAGGTNEQFF.

The chain links TRBV7-9 to TRBJ2-7; 9 bases agree with TRBD2. The germline V gene has CDR1 SEHNR and CDR2 FQNEAQ (reference sequence). The CDR3 spans 16 residues. V dropped 1 base and J dropped 1; count of bases not matched to a gene: 5. CDR3: CASSLGSGGSSYEQYF. For the CDR3, the DNA is TGTGCCAGCAGCTTAGGGAGCGGGGGGTCTTCCTACGAGCAGTACTTC.

The CDR3 reads CASSQGGSQPQHF. In nucleotides, the CDR3 is TGCGCCAGCAGCCAAGGCGGGAGCCAGCCCCAGCATTTT. The gene calls are TRBV4-1 and TRBJ1-5; D remains ambiguous. The CDR3 is 13 amino acids. Per the germline V gene, CDR1 is MGHRA and CDR2 is YSYEKL. Between the trimmed V and J ends, which lost 1 base and 7 bases, there was a span of 8 bases.